This TCR beta chain was captured by sequencing in a study of PD-1 blockade in classical Hodgkin lymphoma. The protocol was immunoSEQ multiplex PCR, while the TCRdb copy is restricted to in-frame clones and leaves out a portion. The sample has roughly 60,000 clones, more than 75% seen once. CDR3 length equals 14 residues. The V gene lost 3 bases and the J gene lost 3 bases, with 8 bases spanning the gap. Germline V gene data show CDR1 as MGHRA and CDR2 as YSYEKL. All the patients suffered relapse after autologous stem cell transplantation, and brentuximab vedotin exposure differed. This rearrangement joins TRBV4-1 to TRBJ1-4; TRBD1 is a possible D gene (5 bases). The TCR comes from a human donor with classical Hodgkin lymphoma. The sequencing used peripheral blood mononuclear cells (PBMCs), collected before the second cycle of nivolumab. The CDR3 is CASSHRDPNEKLFF. The DNA for the CDR3 is TGCGCCAGCAGCCACCGGGACCCTAATGAAAAACTGTTTTTT.